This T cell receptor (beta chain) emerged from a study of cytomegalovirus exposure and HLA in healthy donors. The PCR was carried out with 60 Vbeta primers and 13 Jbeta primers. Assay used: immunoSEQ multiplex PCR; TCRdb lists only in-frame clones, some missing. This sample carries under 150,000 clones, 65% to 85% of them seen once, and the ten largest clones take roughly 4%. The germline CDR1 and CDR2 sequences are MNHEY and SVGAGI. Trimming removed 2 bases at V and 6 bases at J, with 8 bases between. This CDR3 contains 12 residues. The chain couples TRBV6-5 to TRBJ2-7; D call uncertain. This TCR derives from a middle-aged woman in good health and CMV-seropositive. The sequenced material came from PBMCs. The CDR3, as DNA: TGTGCCAGCAGTTACAGCCTTAGCGAGCAGTACTTC. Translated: CASSYSLSEQYF.